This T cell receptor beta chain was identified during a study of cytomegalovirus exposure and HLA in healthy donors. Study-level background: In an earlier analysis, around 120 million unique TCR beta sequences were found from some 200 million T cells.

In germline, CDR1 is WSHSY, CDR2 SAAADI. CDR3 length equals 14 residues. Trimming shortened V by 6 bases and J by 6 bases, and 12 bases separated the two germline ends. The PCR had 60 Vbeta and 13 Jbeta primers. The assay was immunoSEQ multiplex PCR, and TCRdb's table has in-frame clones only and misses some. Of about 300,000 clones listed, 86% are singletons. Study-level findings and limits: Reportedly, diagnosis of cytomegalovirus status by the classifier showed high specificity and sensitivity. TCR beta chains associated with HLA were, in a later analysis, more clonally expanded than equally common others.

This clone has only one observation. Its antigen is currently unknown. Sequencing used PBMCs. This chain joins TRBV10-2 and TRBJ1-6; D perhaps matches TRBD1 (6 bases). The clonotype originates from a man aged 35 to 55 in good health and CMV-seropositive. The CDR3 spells CASSPLGGNSPLHF. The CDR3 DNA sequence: TGCGCCAGCAGCCCTTTAGGGGGTAATTCACCCCTCCACTTT.